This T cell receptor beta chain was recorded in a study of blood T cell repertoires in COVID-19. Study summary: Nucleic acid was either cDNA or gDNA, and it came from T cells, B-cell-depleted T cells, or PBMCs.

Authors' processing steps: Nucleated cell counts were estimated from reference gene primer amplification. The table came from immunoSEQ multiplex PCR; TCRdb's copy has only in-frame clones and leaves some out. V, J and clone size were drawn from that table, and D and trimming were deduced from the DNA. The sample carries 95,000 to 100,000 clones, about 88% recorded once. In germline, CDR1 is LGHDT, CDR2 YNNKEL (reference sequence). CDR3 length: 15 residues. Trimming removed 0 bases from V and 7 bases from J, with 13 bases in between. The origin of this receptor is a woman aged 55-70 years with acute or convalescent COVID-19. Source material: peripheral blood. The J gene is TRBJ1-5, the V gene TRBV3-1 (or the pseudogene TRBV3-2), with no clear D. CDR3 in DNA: TGTGCCAGCAGCCAAGATTTCGGTGAGGGCCAGCCCCAGCATTTT. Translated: CASSQDFGEGQPQHF.